A selection of T cell receptor beta chains follows, all from one sample in a study of blood T cell repertoires in COVID-19. TCRdb's table, derived via immunoSEQ multiplex PCR, lists solely in-frame clones and lacks some. Among approximately 12,000 clones listed, more than 70% were seen once. Sequencing was done on a sample of peripheral blood. These receptors came from a human donor in a cohort sampled during active COVID-19. Each CDR3 is given with its conserved first and last residue. D genes are given only for firm matches. Not all rows give a size; the values are once, few, many and, for expanded clones, a class.

NA TRBJ1-1 NA TRBV30 TGTGCCTGGAGCATCCAGAAGAACACTGAAGCTTTCTTT CAWSIQKNTEAFF
NA TRBJ2-2 TRBD2 TRBV5-1 TGCGCCAGCAGCTTGGCCCGCGGGGGGGCCTTTACCGGGGAGCTGTTTTTT CASSLARGGAFTGELFF
NA TRBJ1-3 TRBD1 TRBV7-9 TGTGCCAGCAGCCAACAGGGGGCCGTTGGAAACACCATATATTTT CASSQQGAVGNTIYF
NA TRBJ2-2 TRBD1 TRBV6-2/TRBV6-3 TGTGCCAGCAGCCAAAATCCCGGGACAGGGGGCACCGGGGAGCTGTTTTTT CASSQNPGTGGTGELFF
NA TRBJ2-3 TRBD2 TRBV10-3 TGTGCCATCAGTGTTGCAGCGGGAGGTAACACAGATACGCAGTATTTT CAISVAAGGNTDTQYF
few TRBJ2-7 NA TRBV3-1/TRBV3-2 TGTGCCAGCAGCCAAGTTTATGCAGGGTTACACGAGCAGTACTTC CASSQVYAGLHEQYF
NA TRBJ2-1 TRBD2 TRBV25-1 TGTGCCAGCACCGCGGGGGGCCGCTCCTACAATGAGCAGTTCTTC CASTAGGRSYNEQFF
NA TRBJ1-2 NA TRBV7-8 TGTGCCAGCAGCTTAGCGCCTCAACCCCCAGCTAACTATGGCTACACCTTC CASSLAPQPPANYGYTF
once TRBJ1-5 NA TRBV20-1 TGCAGTGCTAGTTTTAATGCTGGCGGTTCACTAGGTCAGCCCCAGCATTTT CSASFNAGGSLGQPQHF
NA TRBJ2-1 NA TRBV7-9 TGTGCCAGCAGCTTAGCGGGAGCCTACAATGAGCAGTTCTTC CASSLAGAYNEQFF
NA TRBJ1-1 NA TRBV5-4 TGTGCCAGCAGCAGGGGGGGGGTAAGTGAAGCTTTCTTT CASSRGGVSEAFF
NA TRBJ2-7 TRBD2 TRBV3-1/TRBV3-2 TGTGCCAGCAGCCAACGCGGGGGGAGAGGCTACGAGCAGTACTTC CASSQRGGRGYEQYF
NA TRBJ2-1 TRBD2 TRBV9 TGTGCCAGCAGCATCCATAGCGGGGCCGCCTTTGATGAGCAGTTCTTC CASSIHSGAAFDEQFF
NA TRBJ2-1 TRBD2 TRBV3-1/TRBV3-2 TGTGCCAGCAGCCAAGGACTAGCGGAAAGCTCCTACAATGAGCAGTTCTTC CASSQGLAESSYNEQFF
few TRBJ2-7 TRBD2 TRBV7-9 TGTGCCAGCAGCTCCTGGGGAGGGATCTACGAGCAGTACTTC CASSSWGGIYEQYF
NA TRBJ1-6 NA TRBV28 TGTGCCAGCAGACCCGGACAGAGTAATTCACCCCTCCACTTT CASRPGQSNSPLHF
NA TRBJ1-2 TRBD1 TRBV12-3/TRBV12-4 TGTGCCAGCAGTTTACGGGGACAGGGAGGCTACACCTTC CASSLRGQGGYTF
NA TRBJ2-1 NA TRBV3-1/TRBV3-2 TGTGCCAGCAGCCACCCCACAGGTGGTGAGCAGTTCTTC CASSHPTGGEQFF
NA TRBJ2-3 NA TRBV7-9 TGTGCCAGCAGCCTGGGGCTAGGGGACACAGATACGCAGTATTTT CASSLGLGDTDTQYF
NA TRBJ1-4 NA TRBV3-1/TRBV3-2 TGTGCCAGCAGCCAATATTCCCCGGGAACCGAGGGCAAACTGTTTTTT CASSQYSPGTEGKLFF
NA TRBJ2-2 NA TRBV3-1/TRBV3-2 TGTGCCAGCAGAAACTCCGGGACACTGAACACCGGGGAGCTGTTTTTT CASRNSGTLNTGELFF
NA TRBJ2-5 NA TRBV6-5 TGTGCCAGCAGCATCAGGGTCCGAGAGACCCAGTACTTC CASSIRVRETQYF
NA TRBJ2-5 NA TRBV5-6 TGTGCCAGCAGCTTGGTTGGGGCAGCCGAGACCCAGTACTTC CASSLVGAAETQYF
NA TRBJ2-1 TRBD1 TRBV5-1 TGCGCCAGCAGCCCGGGACAGGACACCTCCTACAATGAGCAGTTCTTC CASSPGQDTSYNEQFF
NA TRBJ2-4 NA TRBV29-1 TGCAGCGTTGGAGCGGGCCGGGACATTCAGTACTTC CSVGAGRDIQYF
NA TRBJ1-1 NA TRBV29-1 TGCAGCGCCGAAAGGAGCCAGAACACTGAAGCTTTCTTT CSAERSQNTEAFF
NA TRBJ1-2 NA TRBV6-6 TGTGCCAGCAGTTCCACTAGTAGATATGGCTACACCTTC CASSSTSRYGYTF
NA TRBJ2-7 NA TRBV29-1 TGCAGCGTTGATGGGGCAGGGTCCTACGAGCAGTACTTC CSVDGAGSYEQYF
NA TRBJ1-6 NA TRBV5-6 TGTGCCAGCAGCTCCACAGGGAGCTCCTATAATTCACCCCTCCACTTT CASSSTGSSYNSPLHF
NA TRBJ1-4 NA TRBV2 TGTGCCAGCAGTGAACAGGCTGTGAATGAAAAACTGTTTTTT CASSEQAVNEKLFF
NA TRBJ1-1 TRBD1 TRBV19 TGTGCCAGTAGTAAGCTACGGACAGGGGAAAACACTGAAGCTTTCTTT CASSKLRTGENTEAFF